The clone carrying this T cell receptor (beta chain) has more than one count but fewer than ten. The antigen is unknown. One entry per CDR3 protein results from TCRdb running MiXCR on the 5' RACE reads. Of hundreds of thousands of distinct CDR3 sequences in the sample, under 30% were seen once. The sample originates from a study of T-cell memory formation after mild COVID-19. Whole-study findings and limits: Several responding clones turned up in pre-infection memory, indicating that cross-reactive memory may have taken part.

The V gene lost 1 base and the J gene lost 6 bases, with 10 bases spanning the gap. CDR3 size: 13 residues. The germline V gene encodes CDR1 KGHSH and CDR2 LQKENI. This rearrangement joins TRBV18 to TRBJ2-7, with D unclear. The clonotype comes from an adult woman who had mild COVID-19 (a few samples of this study predate the infection). Cell type and time point are not known. The source material was PBMCs or a T cell subset sorted from them (not recorded which). CDR3 in DNA: TGTGCCAGCTCACCACTGCAGGATGGCGAGCAGTACTTC. Translating it yields CASSPLQDGEQYF.